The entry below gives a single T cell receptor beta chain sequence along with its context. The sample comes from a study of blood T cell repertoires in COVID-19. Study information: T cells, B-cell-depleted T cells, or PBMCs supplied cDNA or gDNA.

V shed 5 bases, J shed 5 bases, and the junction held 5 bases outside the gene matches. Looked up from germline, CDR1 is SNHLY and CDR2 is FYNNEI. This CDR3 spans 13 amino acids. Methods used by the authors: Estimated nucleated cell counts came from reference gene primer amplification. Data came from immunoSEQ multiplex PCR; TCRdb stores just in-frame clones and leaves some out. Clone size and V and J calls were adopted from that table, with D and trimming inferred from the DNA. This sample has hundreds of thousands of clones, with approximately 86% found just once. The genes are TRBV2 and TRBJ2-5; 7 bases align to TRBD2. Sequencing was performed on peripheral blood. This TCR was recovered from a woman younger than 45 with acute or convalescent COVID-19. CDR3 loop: CASSQTSWETQYF. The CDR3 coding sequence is TGTGCCAGCAGTCAGACTAGCTGGGAGACCCAGTACTTC.